This T cell receptor beta chain appears in the sequencing data of a study of naive and memory T cell subsets. Points from the study as a whole: Naive repertoires, especially CD8, held a few larger clonotypes, possibly memory cells re-expressing CD45RA. There was no ground truth to check naive and memory subset results. In naive cells, over 85% of TCR sequences were seen only once. Diversity fell and Gini index rose from naive through CM, EM, EMRA.

V shed 0 bases and J shed 4 bases, with 10 bases lying between them. This CDR3 comprises 15 residues. Germline assignment: CDR1 ENHRY and CDR2 SYGVKD. The beta constant-region primer was an equimolar mix of two oligonucleotides covering TRBC1 and TRBC2. Four rounds of PCR amplified the ligated cDNA using nested alpha and beta constant-region primers plus SP2. Each CDR3 protein gets one entry after TCRdb re-called the UMI-ligation and nested PCR reads with MiXCR. The sample lists more than 120,000 distinct CDR3 sequences; approximately 18% were seen once. With respect to this clonotype: Its antigen is not identified.

The chain uses TRBV10-3 and TRBJ2-1; D possibly corresponds to TRBD1 (6 bases). This TCR was recovered from a human donor in good health. Material: naive CD8+ T cells from blood. Written as DNA, the CDR3 is TGTGCCATCAGTGAGTCGGGGACACTGTACAATGAGCAGTTCTTC. It codes for CAISESGTLYNEQFF.